The 11 T cell receptor beta chains presented below share a single source sample, sequenced in a study of shared clonotypes between healthy human individuals. The protocol was immunoSEQ multiplex PCR, while the TCRdb copy is restricted to in-frame clones and leaves out a portion. The sample consists of about 590,000 clones, nearly 97% of them appearing once. Naive CD8 cells, CD45RO-negative and positively selected for CCR7, excluded terminally differentiated effector memory CD45RA+ cells. The sample consisted of naive CD8+ T cells sorted from blood. The receptors were sampled from a woman aged 25 to 45 in good health.

V usage is TRBV14 and J usage is TRBJ2-7; the D call may be TRBD1 or TRBD2 (5 bases each). Trimming took 1 base from V and 0 from J, leaving 10 bases between them. The CDR3 spans 15 residues. Germline loops: CDR1 SGHDN, CDR2 FVKESK. DNA of the CDR3: TGTGCCAGCAGCCAAGGCCAAGGGACCTCCTACGAGCAGTACTTC. It translates to CASSQGQGTSYEQYF.

This chain uses TRBV29-1 with TRBJ2-7; 7 nucleotides match TRBD1. V lost 1 base, J lost 0 bases, and 6 bases stayed unmatched. This CDR3 is built from 15 residues. Germline assignment: CDR1 SQVTM and CDR2 ANQGSEA. The CDR3: CSVEGTGTASYEQYF. CDR3 in DNA: TGCAGCGTTGAAGGTACCGGGACAGCCTCCTACGAGCAGTACTTC.

The chain combines TRBV5-4 with TRBJ2-3; no clear D. Germline values: CDR1 SGHNT, CDR2 YYREEE (reference sequence). V was shortened by 2 bases and J by 4 bases, with 8 bases between the two germline ends. The CDR3 has 13 amino acids. The CDR3 sequence: CASSFEASDTQYF. CDR3 in DNA: TGTGCCAGCAGCTTTGAGGCCTCAGATACGCAGTATTTT.

V gene TRBV5-1 combines with J gene TRBJ2-2; D unclear. The CDR3 spans 13 residues. V was trimmed by 3 bases and J by 7 bases, leaving 10 bases between them. Germline V gene lookup returns CDR1 SGHRS and CDR2 YFSETQ. The CDR3 DNA is TGCGCCAGCAGCTCGGTACCTGGCGGGGAGCTGTTTTTT. Residues: CASSSVPGGELFF.

The chain recombines TRBV7-9 with TRBJ2-7; tentative D call: TRBD2 (6 bases). The germline CDR1 and CDR2 sequences are SEHNR and FQNEAQ (reference sequence). Trimming stripped 5 bases from V and 0 bases from J, with 17 bases between. CDR3 length: 16 residues. The CDR3 reads CASSTLAEGSSYEQYF. The CDR3 bases are TGTGCCAGCAGCACACTAGCAGAAGGGTCCTCCTACGAGCAGTACTTC. The entire variable domain, with the rest obtained from reference TRBV7-9 and TRBJ2-7, is as follows: DTGVSQNPRHKITKRGQNVTFRCDPISEHNRLYWYRQTLGQGPEFLTYFQNEAQLEKSRLLSDRFSAERPKGSFSTLEIQRTEQGDSAMYLCASSTLAEGSSYEQYFGPGTRLTVT.

The chain's CDR3 is CASSLGSGLAVYEQYF. The CDR3 coding sequence is TGTGCCAGCAGCTTAGGATCGGGACTAGCGGTGTACGAGCAGTACTTC. V gene TRBV7-8 combines with J gene TRBJ2-7, with 11 bases fitting TRBD2. J was trimmed by 4 bases and V by 1 base; bases with no gene match: 6. The germline gives CDR1 SGHVS, CDR2 FQNEAQ. The CDR3 is 16 residues long.

V and J are TRBV28 and TRBJ2-1; 7 bases line up with TRBD2. In germline, CDR1 is MDHEN, CDR2 SYDVKM. Germline trimming cut 7 bases from V and 2 bases from J; bases unmatched to any gene: 14. The CDR3 is 17 amino acids. The CDR3 reads CASILSGGSLPYNEQFF. Written as DNA, the CDR3 is TGTGCCAGCATCCTGTCTGGCGGGAGCCTTCCCTACAATGAGCAGTTCTTC.

Regarding this clone: Other DNA sequences within the sample encode an identical CDR3. In DNA form, the CDR3 reads TGTGCCAGCAGCTTAGAGGGCGAGCAGTACTTC. This sequence encodes CASSLEGEQYF. The genes are TRBV13 and TRBJ2-7; D gene unclear. There are 11 residues in the CDR3. The V and J ends lost 1 base and 6 bases respectively, with 4 bases between them. CDR1 and CDR2 from the germline V gene are PRHDT and FYEKMQ (reference sequence).

The chain uses TRBV19 and TRBJ2-3, with 13 bases fitting TRBD2. This CDR3 region has 15 residues. Germline loops: CDR1 LNHDA, CDR2 SQIVND (reference sequence). After removal of 10 bases from V and 7 bases from J, the junction contained 11 bases not matched to a gene. DNA for the CDR3: TGTGCCACCAGGACTAGCGGGAGAAAAAGCAATACGCAGTATTTT. This sequence encodes CATRTSGRKSNTQYF.

The DNA of the CDR3 is TGTGCCACCAGCTCTGGTGGGGATACGCAGTATTTT. Translation gives CATSSGGDTQYF. This rearrangement joins TRBV15 to TRBJ2-3; D not resolved. V lost 5 bases, J lost 6 bases, and 9 bases lay in between. The CDR3 extends over 12 amino acids. Germline CDR1 is LNHNV and CDR2 is YYDKDF (reference sequence). The entire variable domain, with the rest obtained from reference TRBV15 and TRBJ2-3, is as follows: DAMVIQNPRYQVTQFGKPVTLSCSQTLNHNVMYWYQQKSSQAPKLLFHYYDKDFNNEADTPDNFQSRRPNTSFCFLDIRSPGLGDTAMYLCATSSGGDTQYFGPGTRLTVL.

V gene TRBV5-6 combines with J gene TRBJ1-1; D uncertain. V lost 0 bases and J lost 1, with 7 bases in between. CDR1 is SGHDT, CDR2 YYEEEE, per germline. CDR3 length equals 14 residues. The chain's CDR3 is CASSLVRANTEAFF. As DNA, the CDR3 is TGTGCCAGCAGCTTGGTACGCGCGAACACTGAAGCTTTCTTT. Full variable domain (outside the CDR3, taken from reference TRBV5-6 and TRBJ1-1): DAGVTQSPTHLIKTRGQQVTLRCSPKSGHDTVSWYQQALGQGPQFIFQYYEEEERQRGNFPDRFSGHQFPNYSSELNVNALLLGDSALYLCASSLVRANTEAFFGQGTRLTVV.